The entry below gives a single T cell receptor (beta chain) sequence along with its context. TCRdb's copy holds only in-frame clones and misses some; the assay was immunoSEQ multiplex PCR. This repertoire shows around 100,000 clones, roughly nine tenths found once; its top ten account for approximately 2.5%. The record originates from a study of OX40 agonist ivuxolimab in advanced cancers. CDR3 length: 14 amino acids. V shed 8 bases and J 2 bases; nucleotides not matched to a gene: 8. Germline CDR1 is MNHEY and CDR2 is SVGAGI. The rearrangement joins TRBV6-5 to TRBJ2-7; 8 bases map to TRBD2. The source of this sequence is an adult with an advanced solid tumor such as melanoma, head and neck, liver or kidney cancer. The specimen was CD4+ or CD8+ T cells sorted from blood, collected in a trial of the OX40 agonist ivuxolimab. This CDR3 is CASRVGGGTYEQYF. CDR3 bases: TGTGCCAGCCGCGTGGGCGGGGGGACCTACGAGCAGTACTTC.